These 2 T cell receptor beta chains were sequenced from one sample in a study of blood T cell repertoires in COVID-19. Assay: immunoSEQ multiplex PCR; the TCRdb copy retains only in-frame clones and omits some. This table has 180,000 or so clones, more than 75% appearing once. Material for sequencing was peripheral blood. Receptor source: a woman aged 70-85 years with acute or convalescent COVID-19.

The CDR3 reads CASSPTGGSYGYTF. The CDR3 nucleotides are TGTGCCAGTAGTCCCACGGGGGGATCGTATGGCTACACCTTC. This sequence joins TRBV19 and TRBJ1-2; maybe TRBD1 (5 bases). Germline V gene lookup returns CDR1 LNHDA and CDR2 SQIVND (reference sequence). V lost 5 bases, J lost 5 bases, and 15 bases lay in between. The CDR3 loop spans 14 amino acids. Full variable domain (rest looked up from reference TRBV19 and TRBJ1-2): DGGITQSPKYLFRKEGQNVTLSCEQNLNHDAMYWYRQDPGQGLRLIYYSQIVNDFQKGDIAEGYSVSREKKESFPLTVTSAQKNPTAFYLCASSPTGGSYGYTFGSGTRLTVV.

This clone showed up just a few times. J is TRBJ1-1 and V is TRBV27, with 8 bases identical to TRBD1. This CDR3 comprises 14 residues. Looked up from germline, CDR1 is MNHEY and CDR2 is SMNVEV (reference sequence). V shed 4 bases and J 5 bases; nucleotides not matched to a gene: 6. For the CDR3, the DNA is TGTGCCAGCAGTTCCAGGGGGCAGCGGACTGAAGCTTTCTTT. The encoded protein is CASSSRGQRTEAFF.